The clone carrying this T cell receptor beta chain occurred many times. The data are from a study of early T cells in non-severe SARS-CoV-2 infection. J gave up 1 base and V 4 bases, and 5 bases lay outside the gene matches. Germline CDR1 MNHEY, CDR2 SMNVEV (reference sequence). The CDR3 covers 16 residues. The protocol attached unique molecular identifiers to individual cDNA molecules. In TCRdb, the 5' RACE reads were re-called with MiXCR into one record per CDR3 protein. In the table there are around 89,000 distinct CDR3 sequences, over 12% of which are singletons. The sample comprised whole blood. The V and J genes are TRBV27 and TRBJ2-2; TRBD2 aligns across 8 bases. The source of this sequence is an adult who was a healthcare worker with PCR-confirmed SARS-CoV-2 infection or an uninfected control (not recorded which). For the CDR3, the DNA is TGTGCCAGCAGTTCGCGACTAGCGATGAACACCGGGGAGCTGTTTTTT. Its translation is CASSSRLAMNTGELFF.